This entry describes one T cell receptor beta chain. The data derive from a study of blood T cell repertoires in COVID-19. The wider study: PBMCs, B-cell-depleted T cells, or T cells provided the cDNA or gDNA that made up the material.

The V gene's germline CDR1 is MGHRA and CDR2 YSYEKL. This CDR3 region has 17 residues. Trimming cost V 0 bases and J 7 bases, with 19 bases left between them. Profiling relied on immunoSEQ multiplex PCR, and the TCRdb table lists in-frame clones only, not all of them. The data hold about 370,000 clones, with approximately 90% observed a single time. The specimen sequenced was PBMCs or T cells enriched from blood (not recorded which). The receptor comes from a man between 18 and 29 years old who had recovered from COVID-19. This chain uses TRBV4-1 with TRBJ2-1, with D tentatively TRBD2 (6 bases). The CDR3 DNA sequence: TGCGCCAGCAGCCAAGATAGGTGGAGGGCCGGAGAGAATGAGCAGTTCTTC. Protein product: CASSQDRWRAGENEQFF.